A single sample is the source of the 8 T cell receptor beta chains below, sequenced in a study of technical replicates of blood from several donors. This table comes from immunoSEQ multiplex PCR, and its TCRdb copy is limited to in-frame clones, with some not included. The repertoire holds around 84,000 clones, with 95% to 98% as singletons. The sequenced material came from T cells isolated from PBMCs. These TCRs come from a human donor in good health.

This chain uses TRBV4-1 with TRBJ1-1; 9 nucleotides agree with TRBD1. CDR3 length: 16 amino acids. Germline CDR1 MGHRA, CDR2 YSYEKL. J lost 0 bases, V lost 1 base, and 3 bases had no gene match. The CDR3 protein is CASSQGQGGLNTEAFF. In DNA, the CDR3 is TGCGCCAGCAGCCAAGGACAGGGGGGATTGAACACTGAAGCTTTCTTT.

The chain carries TRBV5-1 and TRBJ2-3; 7 positions agree with TRBD2. Per the germline V gene, CDR1 is SGHRS and CDR2 is YFSETQ. With V trimmed by 0 bases and J by 1 base, 5 bases remained unmatched. The CDR3 totals 16 residues. The CDR3 bases are TGCGCCAGCAGCTTGGGGACTAGAGAAGGCACAGATACGCAGTATTTT. Encoded protein: CASSLGTREGTDTQYF.

The chain combines TRBV5-1 with TRBJ2-1; 8 bases match TRBD1. The CDR3 contains 16 residues. With 0 bases clipped from V and 0 bases from J, the junction kept 2 bases outside the gene matches. CDR1 is SGHRS and CDR2 is YFSETQ in the germline V gene. Written as DNA, the CDR3 is TGCGCCAGCAGCTTGGGGGGGACAGGCTCCTACAATGAGCAGTTCTTC. Its protein product is CASSLGGTGSYNEQFF. The variable domain in full, completed from reference TRBV5-1 and TRBJ2-1, reads KAGVTQTPRYLIKTRGQQVTLSCSPISGHRSVSWYQQTPGQGLQFLFEYFSETQRNKGNFPGRFSGRQFSNSRSEMNVSTLELGDSALYLCASSLGGTGSYNEQFFGPGTRLTVL.

The rearrangement links TRBV5-5 to TRBJ1-5; the match to TRBD1 covers 8 bases. The trim removed 0 bases at V and 6 bases at J, leaving 5 bases unmatched. This CDR3 comprises 15 residues. Germline CDR1 and CDR2: SGHKS and YYEKEE (reference sequence). In DNA form, the CDR3 reads TGTGCCAGCAGCTTGGTCCAGGGGGCGCGTCAGCCCCAGCATTTT. Translated: CASSLVQGARQPQHF.

Here the CDR3 DNA reads TGCGCCAGCAGCCAGGCCCGGGACAGGGGGGCGACTGAAGCTTTCTTT. Protein product: CASSQARDRGATEAFF. V and J are TRBV4-1 and TRBJ1-1, with 11 bases identical to TRBD1. This CDR3 contains 16 residues. V trimming: 3 bases; J trimming: 5 bases; junction bases outside the gene matches: 8. Germline V gene sequence: CDR1 MGHRA, CDR2 YSYEKL.

The chain has TRBV25-1 and TRBJ2-5, with D perhaps matching TRBD2 (6 bases). The CDR3 runs 15 residues. The V gene's germline CDR1 is MGHDK and CDR2 SYGVNS. The V gene lost 2 bases and the J gene lost 5 bases, with 15 bases spanning the gap. The CDR3 bases are TGTGCCAGCAGTGAAGGTGGCCGGGGGAGGGAGACCCAGTACTTC. This encodes CASSEGGRGRETQYF.

The rearrangement links TRBV9 to TRBJ2-1; 7 bases agree with TRBD2. The CDR3 runs 15 residues. Trimming removed 0 bases from V and 6 bases from J; junction bases left unmatched: 6. Germline lookup yields CDR1 SGDLS and CDR2 YYNGEE. This chain's CDR3 is CASSVVREPGNEQFF. CDR3 nucleotide sequence: TGTGCCAGCAGCGTAGTGCGGGAGCCCGGCAATGAGCAGTTCTTC.

The V gene is TRBV6-1, the J gene TRBJ1-2; D not certain. This CDR3 has 15 residues. V lost 0 bases, J lost 1 base, and 9 bases lay in between. Germline V gene sequence: CDR1 MNHNS, CDR2 SASEGT. CDR3 nucleotide sequence: TGTGCCAGCAGTGAAGCTAGCGGCAGTAACTATGGCTACACCTTC. It yields the protein CASSEASGSNYGYTF.